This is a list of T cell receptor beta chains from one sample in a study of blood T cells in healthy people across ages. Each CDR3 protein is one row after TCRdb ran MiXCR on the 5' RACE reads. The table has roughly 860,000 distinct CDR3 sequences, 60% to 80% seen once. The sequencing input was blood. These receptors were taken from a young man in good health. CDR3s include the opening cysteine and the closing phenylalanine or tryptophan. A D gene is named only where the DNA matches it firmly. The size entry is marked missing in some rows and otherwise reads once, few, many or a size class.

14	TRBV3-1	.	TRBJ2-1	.	TGTGCCAGCAGCCAAGATATGGTACGTAATGAGCAGTTCTTC	CASSQDMVRNEQFF
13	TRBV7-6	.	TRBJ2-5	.	TGTGCCAGCAGCATCGGGACCCAAGAGACCCAGTACTTC	CASSIGTQETQYF
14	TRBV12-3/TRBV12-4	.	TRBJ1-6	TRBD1	TGTGCCAGCAGTTCAACAGGGGCAGATTCACCCCTCCACTTT	CASSSTGADSPLHF
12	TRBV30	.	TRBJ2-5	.	TGTGCCGGGGACCTACACCAAGAGACCCAGTACTTC	CAGDLHQETQYF
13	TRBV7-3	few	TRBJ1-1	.	TGTGCCAGCAGCTCCGGACTAAAAACTGAAGCTTTCTTT	CASSSGLKTEAFF
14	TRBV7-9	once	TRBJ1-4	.	TGTGCCAGCAGCCCCGGCCGGGTGAATGAAAAACTGTTTTTT	CASSPGRVNEKLFF
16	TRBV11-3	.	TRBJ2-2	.	TGTGCCAGCCAAGCTTCAGGGATCGTTTGGACCGGGGAGCTGTTTTTT	CASQASGIVWTGELFF
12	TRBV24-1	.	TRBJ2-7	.	TGTGCCACCAGCCCCGGAGGGTACGAGCAGTACTTC	CATSPGGYEQYF
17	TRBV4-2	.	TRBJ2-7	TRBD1	TGTGCCAGCAGCCAAGACTTATTGGGACAGGGGAGGCGCGAGCAGTACTTC	CASSQDLLGQGRREQYF
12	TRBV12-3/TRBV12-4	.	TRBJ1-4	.	TGTGCCAGCAGGCAGGCTAATGAAAAACTGTTTTTT	CASRQANEKLFF
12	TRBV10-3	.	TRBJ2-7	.	TGTGCCACCCGGGGGCAGGGCCACGAGCAGTACTTC	CATRGQGHEQYF
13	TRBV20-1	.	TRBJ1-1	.	TGCAGTGCTATCCGCCGGGTGAGGACTGAAGCTTTCTTT	CSAIRRVRTEAFF
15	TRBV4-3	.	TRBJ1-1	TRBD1	TGCGCCAGCAGCCAAGAAGCCAGGGGGTATAGTGTGGCTTTCTTT	CASSQEARGYSVAFF
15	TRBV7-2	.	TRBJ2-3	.	TGTGCCAGCAGCTTAGTGGGTCTAGGGACAGATACGCAGTATTTT	CASSLVGLGTDTQYF
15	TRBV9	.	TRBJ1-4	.	TGTGCCAGCAGCGACAATCAGGGGAGCACCGAAAAACTGTTTTTT	CASSDNQGSTEKLFF
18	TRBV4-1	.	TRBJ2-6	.	TGCGCCAGCAGCCCGAAGCCCGCTATCACTACGGGGGCCAACGTCCTGACTTTC	CASSPKPAITTGANVLTF
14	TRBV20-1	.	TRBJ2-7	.	TGCAGTGCTAGAGACTTCCCGGACAGCAACGAGCAGTACTTC	CSARDFPDSNEQYF
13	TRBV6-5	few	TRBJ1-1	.	TGTGCCAGCAGTCAAGGGACGAACACTGAAGCTTTCTTT	CASSQGTNTEAFF
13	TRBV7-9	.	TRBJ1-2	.	TGTGCCAGCAGCTCCATCACAAGCTATGGCTACACCTTC	CASSSITSYGYTF
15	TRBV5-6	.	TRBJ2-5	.	TGTGCCAGCAGCGCTCCGAAGAAGATCCAAGAGACCCAGTACTTC	CASSAPKKIQETQYF
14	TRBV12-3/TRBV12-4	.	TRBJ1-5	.	TGTGCCAGCACGCAGGGGTATAACAATCAGCCCCAGCATTTT	CASTQGYNNQPQHF
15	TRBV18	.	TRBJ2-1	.	TGTGCCAGCTCACCCGCGACTAGTCCCATCGATGAGCAGTTCTTC	CASSPATSPIDEQFF
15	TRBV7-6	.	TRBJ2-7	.	TGTGCCAGCAGCAATACAGGGTTAAAGGTCGACGAGCAGTACTTC	CASSNTGLKVDEQYF
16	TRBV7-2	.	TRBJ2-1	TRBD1	TGTGCCAGCAGCTTAAGGTCAGGGGGCATATACAATGAGCAGTTCTTC	CASSLRSGGIYNEQFF
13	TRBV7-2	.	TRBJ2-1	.	TGTGCCAGCAGACGGGACAATTACAATGAGCAGTTCTTC	CASRRDNYNEQFF
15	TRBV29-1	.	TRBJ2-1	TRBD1	TGCAGCGTTGATCTCGACAGGGGGCCCAACAATGAGCAGTTCTTC	CSVDLDRGPNNEQFF
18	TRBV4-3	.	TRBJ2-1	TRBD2	TGCGCCAGCAGCCAAGATAGAGCGGGACTAGCGGTCTACAATGAGCAGTTCTTC	CASSQDRAGLAVYNEQFF
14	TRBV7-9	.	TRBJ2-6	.	TGTGCCAGCAGCTTCAGCTCTGGGGCCAACGTCCTGACTTTC	CASSFSSGANVLTF
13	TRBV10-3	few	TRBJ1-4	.	TGTGCCATCAGTGAAGGAACTAATGAAAAACTGTTTTTT	CAISEGTNEKLFF
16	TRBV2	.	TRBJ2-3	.	TGTGCCAGCAGTCGGCTAGGACAGATCTCCACAGATACGCAGTATTTT	CASSRLGQISTDTQYF
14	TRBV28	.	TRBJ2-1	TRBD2	TGTGCCAGCAGTGCGCCGGGGGGCTACAATGAGCAGTTCTTC	CASSAPGGYNEQFF
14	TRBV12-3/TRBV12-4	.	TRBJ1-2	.	TGTGCCAGCAGTTTATATGGGGTGGAGGATGGCTACACCTTC	CASSLYGVEDGYTF
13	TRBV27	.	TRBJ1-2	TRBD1	TGTGCCAGCAGCTTCGACAGGGCGGGCGGCTACACCTTC	CASSFDRAGGYTF
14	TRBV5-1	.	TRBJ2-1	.	TGCGCCGGCAGGGAGGTGCCCGCGGGTAATGAGCAGTTCTTC	CAGREVPAGNEQFF
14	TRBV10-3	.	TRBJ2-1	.	TGTGCCATCAGCGGGAGGACAAGGGGGAATGAGCAGTTCTTC	CAISGRTRGNEQFF
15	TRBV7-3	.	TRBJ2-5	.	TGTGCCAGCAGCTTGGGGGGCGCCTGGACAGAGACCCAGTACTTC	CASSLGGAWTETQYF
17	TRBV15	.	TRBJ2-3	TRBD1	TGTGCCACCAGCAGAGAAAGCGGACAGGGGGGGACAGATACGCAGTATTTT	CATSRESGQGGTDTQYF
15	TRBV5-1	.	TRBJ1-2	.	TGCGCCAGCAGCTTGGTCACAGAATCTAACTATGGCTACACCTTC	CASSLVTESNYGYTF
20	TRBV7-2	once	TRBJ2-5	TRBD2	TGTGCCAGCAGCTTAGCCGCCTGGCGGGAGGGTCGGTCTCCCCAAGAGACCCAGTACTTC	CASSLAAWREGRSPQETQYF
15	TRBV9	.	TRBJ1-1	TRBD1	TGTGCCAGCAGCGTAGGGCCAGGGGGGAACACTGAAGCTTTCTTT	CASSVGPGGNTEAFF
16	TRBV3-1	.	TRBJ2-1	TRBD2	TGTGCCAGCAGCAATAGCGGGGGCCTATCCTACAATGAGCAGTTCTTC	CASSNSGGLSYNEQFF
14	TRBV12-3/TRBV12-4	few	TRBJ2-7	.	TGTGCCAGCAGTAGGACCAGTTCCTCCTACGAGCAGTACTTC	CASSRTSSSYEQYF
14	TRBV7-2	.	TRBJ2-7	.	TGTGCCAGCAGCCGCCTGGGGGCTGGGTACGAGCAGTACTTC	CASSRLGAGYEQYF